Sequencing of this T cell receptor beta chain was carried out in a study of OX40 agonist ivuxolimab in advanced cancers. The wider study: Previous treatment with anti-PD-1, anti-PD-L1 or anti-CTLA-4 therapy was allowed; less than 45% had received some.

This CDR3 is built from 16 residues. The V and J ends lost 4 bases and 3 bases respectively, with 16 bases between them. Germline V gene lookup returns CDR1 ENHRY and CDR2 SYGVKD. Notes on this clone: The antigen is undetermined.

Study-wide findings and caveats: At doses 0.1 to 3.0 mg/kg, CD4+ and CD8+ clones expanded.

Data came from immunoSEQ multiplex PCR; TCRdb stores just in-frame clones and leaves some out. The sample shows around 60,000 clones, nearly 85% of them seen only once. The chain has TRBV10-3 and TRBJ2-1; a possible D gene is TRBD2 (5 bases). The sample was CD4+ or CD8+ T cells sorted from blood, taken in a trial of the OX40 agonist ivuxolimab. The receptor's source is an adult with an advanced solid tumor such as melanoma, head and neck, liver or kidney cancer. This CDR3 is CAISGAGLAGYNEQFF. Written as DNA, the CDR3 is TGTGCCATCAGTGGTGCGGGTCTTGCTGGCTACAATGAGCAGTTCTTC.